This T cell receptor beta chain was retrieved from a study of blood T cell repertoires in COVID-19. Study information: The United States, Italy and Spain were the sources of the acute and convalescent COVID-19 samples. From T cells, B-cell-depleted T cells, or PBMCs came the material, which was cDNA or gDNA.

In the study's own analysis: The authors estimated nucleated cell counts from reference gene primer amplification. Generated by immunoSEQ multiplex PCR, the TCRdb table keeps only in-frame clones and is missing some. The V and J calls and the clone size are those of that table, but D and trimming were determined from the DNA. The data show about 79,000 clones, around 90% seen once. V gave up 3 bases and J gave up 7 bases; unmatched junction bases: 7. CDR1 is MNHEY and CDR2 is SMNVEV in the germline V gene (reference sequence). The CDR3 has 14 amino acids. The rearrangement uses TRBV27 and TRBJ2-3; 7 bases map to TRBD1. The sequencing input was peripheral blood. The TCR originated in a man between 45 and 60 years old with active COVID-19. This CDR3 is CASSFLQGSNTQYF. CDR3 nucleotide sequence: TGTGCCAGCAGTTTCTTACAGGGGTCGAATACGCAGTATTTT.